This TCR beta chain stems from a study of cytomegalovirus exposure and HLA in healthy donors. V lost 0 bases and J lost 4; bases outside the gene matches: 1. CDR1 is SGHAT and CDR2 is FQNNGV in the germline V gene. The CDR3 totals 14 residues. The PCR used 60 Vbeta and 13 Jbeta primers. Here immunoSEQ multiplex PCR was the method, and the copy in TCRdb shows in-frame clones only, minus some. Found here are about 160,000 clones, about four fifths of them singletons; the top ten hold 0.38%. This clone was seen a single time. What it binds is unknown. Study-wide results and limits: Later analysis suggested links between common viral pathogens and several top significant clusters. Previously analyzed data showed that most TCR beta V segments were productive at a frequency of about 90% or about 30%. HLA restriction was apparent for most CMV-associated TCR beta chains in a later analysis.

The sequenced sample was PBMCs. The chain is built from TRBV11-2 and TRBJ2-3; TRBD1 aligns across 7 bases. The TCR was taken from a boy aged 2 to 10 in good health and CMV-seronegative. CDR3 sequence: CASSLDTGADTQYF. The CDR3 region has the DNA TGTGCCAGCAGCTTAGACACAGGGGCAGATACGCAGTATTTT.